Following are 10 T cell receptor beta chains from one sample sequenced in a study of T cell repertoires in cytomegalovirus infection. TCRdb re-called the reads with MiXCR, one entry per CDR3 protein. The sample lists around 440,000 distinct CDR3 sequences; approximately 11% were seen once. The sequencing input was PBMCs. The receptor set was obtained from a human donor in good health (CMV status not recorded). Some clones in this sample may be carry-over from other donors' samples.

At least ten counts were recorded for this clonotype. The chain employs TRBV7-6 and TRBJ1-1, with 8 bases that match TRBD1. The V gene end was trimmed by 4 bases and the J gene end by 7 bases; junction bases not matched to a gene: 11. Germline CDR1 SGHVS, CDR2 FNYEAQ. The CDR3 loop spans 15 amino acids. In DNA form, the CDR3 reads TGTGCCAGCAGCTCGATGGGCGGACAGGGTCATGAAGCTTTCTTT. Protein sequence: CASSSMGGQGHEAFF.

This clonotype was recorded many times. The chain links TRBV11-2 to TRBJ1-6; perhaps TRBD1 as D (5 bases). V was cut by 5 bases and J by 5 bases, with 13 bases left in between. The CDR3 runs to 15 residues. Germline V CDR1 and CDR2: SGHAT, FQNNGV. CDR3 sequence: CASSLRGQDNSPLHF. As DNA, the CDR3 is TGTGCCAGCAGCCTCCGCGGACAAGATAATTCACCCCTCCACTTT.

This clonotype was seen only a few times. The V call is TRBV2, the J call TRBJ2-4; 7 bases line up with TRBD2. In germline, CDR1 is SNHLY, CDR2 FYNNEI. The CDR3 consists of 16 residues. V lost 6 bases to trimming and J lost 7 bases; unmatched junction nucleotides: 15. CDR3 sequence reads: CASRRQWEGNGNIQYF. Here the CDR3 DNA reads TGTGCCAGCAGGCGCCAGTGGGAGGGAAATGGTAACATTCAGTACTTC.

This clonotype was counted ten times or more. V usage is TRBV7-9 and J usage is TRBJ2-3; 7 bases agree with TRBD1. Per the germline V gene, CDR1 is SEHNR and CDR2 is FQNEAQ (reference sequence). CDR3 length: 15 residues. V gave up 7 bases and J gave up 2 bases; unmatched junction bases: 9. CDR3 region: CASTQGGSSTDTQYF. CDR3 DNA sequence: TGTGCCAGCACCCAAGGGGGCAGTTCCACAGATACGCAGTATTTT.

This chain uses TRBV15 with TRBJ2-3; 9 bases line up with TRBD1. V lost 2 bases and J lost 14; bases outside the gene matches: 8. Germline V lookup: CDR1 LNHNV, CDR2 YYDKDF (reference sequence). The CDR3 is made up of 13 amino acids. CDR3 nucleotides: TGTGCCACCAGCAGATCAGGACAGGGGATTCGGTATTTT. Translating it yields CATSRSGQGIRYF.

This clonotype was counted ten times or more. The chain uses TRBV19 and TRBJ1-1, with unresolved D. Germline CDR1 LNHDA, CDR2 SQIVND (reference sequence). Trimming pared 0 bases from V and 2 bases from J, leaving 10 bases between. This CDR3 is built from 15 residues. DNA of the CDR3: TGTGCCAGTAGTATAGATCTGACGGGTAACACTGAAGCTTTCTTT. As protein: CASSIDLTGNTEAFF.

This clonotype was seen at least ten times. The chain combines TRBV12-3 or TRBV12-4 with TRBJ2-1, with a weak D call TRBD2 (5 bases). V lost 7 bases and J lost 5, with 15 bases in between. The CDR3 is 14 amino acids. CDR3 residues: CASTDYLHNNEQFF. The CDR3, as DNA: TGTGCCAGCACTGACTACCTCCATAACAATGAGCAGTTCTTC.

This clonotype was counted ten times or more. The chain joins TRBV7-9 to TRBJ2-3, with 7 positions matching TRBD2. This CDR3 has 16 amino acids. Germline CDR1 reads SEHNR; CDR2 reads FQNEAQ (reference sequence). The junction had 13 bases not matched to a gene; V was cut back by 5 bases and J by 5 bases. For the CDR3, the DNA is TGTGCCAGCAGCCAGAATGCGGGGGTCCAAGGAGATACGCAGTATTTT. The encoded protein is CASSQNAGVQGDTQYF.

This clonotype occurred many times. The chain combines TRBV7-9 with TRBJ2-3; possibly TRBD1 or TRBD2 for D (6 bases each). V was cut by 8 bases and J by 2 bases, with 23 bases left in between. CDR1 is SEHNR, CDR2 FQNEAQ, per germline (reference sequence). The CDR3 totals 17 residues. The chain's CDR3 is CASPGGPTDGFTDTQYF. As DNA, the CDR3 is TGTGCCAGCCCCGGGGGCCCAACAGACGGGTTCACAGATACGCAGTATTTT. The full variable domain, completed using reference TRBV7-9 and TRBJ2-3, is DTGVSQNPRHKITKRGQNVTFRCDPISEHNRLYWYRQTLGQGPEFLTYFQNEAQLEKSRLLSDRFSAERPKGSFSTLEIQRTEQGDSAMYLCASPGGPTDGFTDTQYFGPGTRLTVL.

In this sample, this clonotype turned up a few times. The V call is TRBV5-4, the J call TRBJ2-3, with a possible D match to TRBD2 (5 bases). V dropped 0 bases and J dropped 0 bases, with 14 bases sitting between them. CDR1 is SGHNT and CDR2 is YYREEE in the germline V gene (reference sequence). CDR3 size: 17 residues. CDR3 in amino acids: CASSLGRGIASTDTQYF. As DNA, the CDR3 is TGTGCCAGCAGCTTGGGTAGAGGGATAGCTAGCACAGATACGCAGTATTTT.